This record looks at one TCR beta chain sequence and its context. Antigen unknown. This sample was included in a study of OX40 agonist ivuxolimab in advanced cancers. On the study more broadly: Three patients responded partially, comprising one with hepatocellular carcinoma and two with cutaneous melanoma. Study-level results: Those patients achieving a partial response at 0.1-3.0 mg/kg showed among the lowest clonal expansion.

Assay used: immunoSEQ multiplex PCR; TCRdb lists only in-frame clones, some missing. The sample contains 60,000 to 75,000 clones, around 81% of which appear only once. The CDR3 consists of 15 residues. Germline loops: CDR1 MGHRA, CDR2 YSYEKL. J was trimmed by 4 bases and V by 4 bases; bases with no gene match: 8. The chain has TRBV4-1 and TRBJ1-2; 8 positions match TRBD1. This sequence was found in an adult with an advanced solid tumor such as melanoma, head and neck, liver or kidney cancer. The sample here was CD4+ or CD8+ T cells sorted from blood, taken in a trial of the OX40 agonist ivuxolimab. Here the CDR3 DNA reads TGCGCCAGCAGCCCGCGACAGGGGCCATCCTATGGCTACACCTTC. This encodes CASSPRQGPSYGYTF.